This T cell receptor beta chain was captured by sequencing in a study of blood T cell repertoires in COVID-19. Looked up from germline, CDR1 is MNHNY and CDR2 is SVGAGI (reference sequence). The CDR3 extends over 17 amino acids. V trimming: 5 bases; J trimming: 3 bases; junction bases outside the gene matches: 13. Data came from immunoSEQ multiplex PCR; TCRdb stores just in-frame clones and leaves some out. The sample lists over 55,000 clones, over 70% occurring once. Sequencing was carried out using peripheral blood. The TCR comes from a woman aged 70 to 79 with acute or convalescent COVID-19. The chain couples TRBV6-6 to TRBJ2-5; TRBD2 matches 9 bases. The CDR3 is CASSHLGAGGPKETQYF. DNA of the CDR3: TGTGCCAGCAGTCACCTGGGCGCGGGGGGGCCGAAAGAGACCCAGTACTTC.